The sequence of this T cell receptor (beta chain) was determined in a study of blood T cell repertoires in COVID-19. Study context: PBMCs, B-cell-depleted T cells, or T cells were the source of the cDNA or gDNA that made up the material.

CDR1 and CDR2 (germline): LNHDA, SQIVND (reference sequence). This CDR3 is 14 amino acids long. V shed 2 bases and J 4 bases; nucleotides not matched to a gene: 2. Those enrolled, adults aged roughly 18 to 95 years, came from 20 to 25 US areas. Only in-frame clones appear in the TCRdb table, and some are missing; sequencing was by immunoSEQ multiplex PCR. Of around 300,000 clones listed, roughly 90% are singletons. The sequence was collected from a woman aged 45-59 years who had recovered from COVID-19. The J gene is TRBJ1-3, the V gene TRBV19, with TRBD1 matching 7 bases. Sequenced: PBMCs or T cells enriched from blood (not recorded which). The CDR3 is CASSIRGGGNTIYF. In nucleotides, the CDR3 is TGTGCCAGTAGTATACGAGGGGGCGGAAACACCATATATTTT.